The 9 T cell receptor beta chains given below trace back to one sample, sequenced in a study of cytomegalovirus exposure and HLA in healthy donors. The PCR employed 60 Vbeta primers together with 13 Jbeta primers. Produced via immunoSEQ multiplex PCR; TCRdb's table is partial and in-frame only. The sample shows 200,000 to 250,000 clones, 77% of them seen only once. Input material: PBMCs. Receptor source: a woman aged 60-70 years in good health and CMV-seropositive.

This clone was counted once. V usage is TRBV10-2 and J usage is TRBJ1-3, with 9 bases matching TRBD1. J gave up 4 bases and V 0 bases, and 4 bases lay outside the gene matches. Germline V gene lookup returns CDR1 WSHSY and CDR2 SAAADI. This CDR3 region has 16 residues. The CDR3 DNA sequence: TGCGCCAGCAGTGAGTCGGGGACAGGGAACGGAAACACCATATATTTT. This sequence encodes CASSESGTGNGNTIYF.

The V gene is TRBV7-3, the J gene TRBJ2-1; 7 bases are a match to TRBD2. CDR3 length equals 14 residues. CDR1 SGHTA and CDR2 FQGTGA come from the germline V gene. Losses at the gene ends were 5 bases for V and 4 bases for J; bases not matched to a gene: 5. CDR3 sequence (DNA): TGTGCCAGCAGCACCCGAGCGGGGTACAATGAGCAGTTCTTC. Its translation is CASSTRAGYNEQFF.

There are a few counts of this clone. V usage is TRBV10-3 and J usage is TRBJ2-5, with 8 nucleotides matching TRBD2. The germline CDR1 and CDR2 sequences are ENHRY and SYGVKD. After removal of 10 bases from V and 3 bases from J, the junction contained 1 base not matched to a gene. The CDR3 loop spans 11 amino acids. The CDR3 reads CATLAEETQYF. DNA for the CDR3: TGTGCCACACTAGCGGAAGAGACCCAGTACTTC.

The table lists this clone with a few counts. The chain links TRBV27 to TRBJ2-7; a weak D match, TRBD2 (6 bases). The CDR3 is 14 residues long. Germline V gene sequence: CDR1 MNHEY, CDR2 SMNVEV (reference sequence). V was cut by 5 bases and J by 2 bases, with 13 bases left in between. Here the CDR3 DNA reads TGTGCCAGCAGTCCCGATCGGGGGACCTACGAGCAGTACTTC. This sequence encodes CASSPDRGTYEQYF.

This clone was seen a few times. The chain joins TRBV10-3 to TRBJ2-7; D possibly corresponds to TRBD2 (6 bases). This CDR3 has 14 residues. The ends were cut back, 3 bases at V and 2 bases at J, with 11 bases in the middle. Germline loops: CDR1 ENHRY, CDR2 SYGVKD. Here the CDR3 reads CAISDGTGAYEQYF. The CDR3 DNA reads TGTGCCATCAGTGACGGGACGGGAGCCTACGAGCAGTACTTC.

The V call is TRBV30, the J call TRBJ2-7, with 10 nucleotides matching TRBD2. The trim removed 1 base at V and 2 bases at J, leaving 5 bases unmatched. The CDR3 contains 15 residues. The V gene's germline CDR1 is GTSNPN and CDR2 SVGIG (reference sequence). Written as DNA, the CDR3 is TGTGCCTGGAGTGGGGGGACTAGCGACCCCTACGAGCAGTACTTC. Its protein product is CAWSGGTSDPYEQYF.

Only a few counts were recorded for this clone. The V and J genes are TRBV6-6 and TRBJ2-2, with TRBD1 matching over 8 bases. The V gene end was trimmed by 10 bases and the J gene end by 9 bases; junction bases not matched to a gene: 7. The CDR3 has 12 residues. The germline V gene encodes CDR1 MNHNY and CDR2 SVGAGI (reference sequence). CDR3 nucleotide sequence: TGTGCCATCAGGACAGGGCTGAGGGAGCTGTTTTTT. Its translation: CAIRTGLRELFF.

The chain couples TRBV7-8 to TRBJ2-5; TRBD1 aligns across 11 bases. V lost 0 bases, J lost 7 bases, and 7 bases stayed unmatched. The germline gives CDR1 SGHVS, CDR2 FQNEAQ. The CDR3 covers 16 residues. The CDR3 DNA follows: TGTGCCAGCAGCTTAGCACCGGCTGGGACAGGGGGGACCCAGTACTTC. Its translation is CASSLAPAGTGGTQYF.

The CDR3 is CASSSSDRLGTEAFF. The CDR3 DNA follows: TGTGCCAGCAGCTCCTCTGACAGGCTAGGCACTGAAGCTTTCTTT. This chain joins TRBV7-9 and TRBJ1-1, with a possible D match to TRBD1 (6 bases). The germline V and J ends were trimmed by 4 bases and 4 bases, with 16 bases remaining between them. Per germline, CDR1 SEHNR and CDR2 FQNEAQ (reference sequence). CDR3 length: 15 amino acids.